Listed below are T cell receptor beta chains from one sample, sequenced in a study of blood T cell repertoires in COVID-19. Assay: immunoSEQ multiplex PCR; the TCRdb copy retains only in-frame clones and omits some. The sample carries tens of thousands of clones, roughly 80% recorded once. The sequenced sample consisted of peripheral blood. The receptors were gathered from a woman aged 55-69 years with acute or convalescent COVID-19. CDR3s include the opening cysteine and the closing phenylalanine or tryptophan.

CASSLATGFRGEKLFF	TRBV7-9
CGSTRDRGPGELFF	TRBV19
CASSDKVSPRADGYTF	TRBV5-5
CASRSGTGAYEQYF	TRBV6-5
CASSLGTGRSGEQYF	TRBV11-2
CASSYGAAMPNTQYF	TRBV6-6
CASSVGAGEVGDGYTF	TRBV9
CASSVAESTASGNTIYF	TRBV6-1
CASSQGTSGIGEQYF	TRBV4-1
CASSVGQGASYEQYF	TRBV9
CASSPPYVGLAGEETQYF	TRBV18
CASSFGTRIETQYF	TRBV7-6
CASSFDNSGGYEQYF	TRBV6-5
CASSFQGARGTEAFF	TRBV7-6
CASSLIQEKGNTIYF	TRBV5-6
CASSEFSGVGYGYTF	TRBV6-1
CASSLRKNTEAFF	TRBV6-5
CATTGLSSGNTIYF	TRBV19
CASRPRQGLGSPDTQYF	TRBV27
CASSSTRRVEEQYF	TRBV18
CASSYLGLESDTQYF	TRBV6-5
CASSLGQDEQYF	TRBV9
CASSSTGYQPQHF	TRBV7-2
CASGVGTADQETQYF	TRBV5-1
CASSLSRNQPQHF	TRBV12-3/TRBV12-4
CASRSLGQASYEQYF	TRBV27
CSVAPGGQGNSEAFF	TRBV29-1
CASSLYGGYTDTQYF	TRBV5-6
CATSSSGGAAEAFF	TRBV24-1
CASSIRGLAGTGTGELFF	TRBV19
CASSPKLYNEQFF	TRBV28
CASSPQGTGFVNTEAFF	TRBV18